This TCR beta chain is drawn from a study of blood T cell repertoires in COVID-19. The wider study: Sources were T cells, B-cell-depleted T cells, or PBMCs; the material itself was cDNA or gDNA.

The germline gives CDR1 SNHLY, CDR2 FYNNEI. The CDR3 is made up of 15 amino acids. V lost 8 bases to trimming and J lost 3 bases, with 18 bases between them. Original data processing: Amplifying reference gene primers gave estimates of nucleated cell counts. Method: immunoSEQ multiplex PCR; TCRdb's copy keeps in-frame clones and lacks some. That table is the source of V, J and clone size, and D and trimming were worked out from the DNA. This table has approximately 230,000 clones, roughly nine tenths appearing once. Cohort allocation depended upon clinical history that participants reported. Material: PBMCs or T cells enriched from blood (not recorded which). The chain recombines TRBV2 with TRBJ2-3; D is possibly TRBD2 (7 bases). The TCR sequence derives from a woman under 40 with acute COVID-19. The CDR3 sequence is CASLWGGLETDTQYF. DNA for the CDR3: TGTGCCAGCTTGTGGGGGGGCCTCGAGACAGATACGCAGTATTTT.